This T cell receptor beta chain came from a study of CD8+CD57+ T cells in acquired aplastic anemia. Study-wide background: DNA per sorted CD4+ or CD8+ sample ranged about 0.2 to 27.4 ug, averaging roughly 3.2 ug. Findings and caveats of the study: Researchers reported that CD8+ Simpson's diversity was not significantly different in patients versus controls.

V shed 1 base and J 2 bases; nucleotides not matched to a gene: 5. The CDR3 consists of 15 residues. Germline-derived CDR1 and CDR2 are SGDLS and YYNGEE. The patients chosen for sequencing had shown expansion of CD8+CD57+ cells (detected by flow cytometry). Severe acquired aplastic anemia was the diagnosis recorded for all patients. When blood sampling took place, the patients had received no therapy. TCR beta VDJ and CDR3 were profiled, and genomic DNA was the template. MiXCR, applied by TCRdb to the reads, yields one record per CDR3 protein. This repertoire shows roughly 200,000 distinct CDR3 sequences, less than 75% found once; its top ten account for about 60%. Points on this clonotype: The target antigen is unknown.

Sequencing input: sorted CD4+, CD8+, or CD8+CD57+ T cells (not recorded which) from PBMCs. The rearrangement joins TRBV9 to TRBJ2-7; 8 bases align to TRBD2. The sequence derives from a human donor with aplastic anemia. The CDR3 nucleotides read TGTGCCAGCAGCGTAACGGGGGGGGATGCCTACGAGCAGTACTTC. It yields the protein CASSVTGGDAYEQYF.